A selection of T cell receptor beta chains follows, all from one sample in a study of cytomegalovirus exposure and HLA in healthy donors. Profiling relied on immunoSEQ multiplex PCR, and the TCRdb table lists in-frame clones only, not all of them. The sample carries about 100,000 clones, more than 65% recorded once. The sample consisted of PBMCs. The receptors originated from a woman under 30 in good health and CMV-seropositive. Each CDR3 is given with its conserved first and last residue. D genes are given only for firm matches. Clone size is not always given. Where it is, it says once, few, many or a class for expanded clones.

>TRBV6-5|TRBJ1-1|.|.
CASSYKGVVNTEAFF
TGTGCCAGCAGTTACAAGGGGGTAGTGAACACTGAAGCTTTCTTT
>TRBV6-5|TRBJ1-5|.|.
CASRTRGGANQPQHF
TGTGCCAGCAGGACTCGGGGGGGTGCCAATCAGCCCCAGCATTTT
>TRBV28|TRBJ2-7|.|TRBD1
CASSLTSPTGGYEQYF
TGTGCCAGCAGTCTTACCTCCCCGACAGGGGGCTACGAGCAGTACTTC
>TRBV2|TRBJ1-1|.|.
CASSEEGFVSGTEAFF
TGTGCCAGCAGTGAGGAGGGTTTTGTATCTGGCACTGAAGCTTTCTTT
>TRBV9|TRBJ2-7|.|TRBD1
CASSRDRSYEQYF
TGTGCCAGCAGCCGGGACAGATCCTACGAGCAGTACTTC
>TRBV29-1|TRBJ2-7|.|TRBD2
CSVEGLTGGRYEQYF
TGCAGCGTTGAGGGTCTGACGGGAGGGAGGTACGAGCAGTACTTC
>TRBV6-6|TRBJ2-7|.|TRBD1
CASRTGDREPYEQYF
TGTGCCAGCAGAACAGGGGACAGGGAACCCTACGAGCAGTACTTC
>TRBV5-4|TRBJ1-1|few|.
CASSLAGYTEAFF
TGTGCCAGCAGCTTGGCAGGGTACACTGAAGCTTTCTTT
>TRBV5-1|TRBJ1-2|few|TRBD1
CASSFQGDYGYTF
TGCGCCAGCAGCTTCCAGGGGGACTATGGCTACACCTTC
>TRBV27|TRBJ2-7|few|TRBD1
CASSLFIPGQLYEQYF
TGTGCCAGCAGTCTATTCATTCCGGGACAGCTCTACGAGCAGTACTTC
>TRBV7-9|TRBJ2-5|.|TRBD2
CASSLTSGSGETQYF
TGTGCCAGCAGCCTTACTAGCGGGAGTGGGGAGACCCAGTACTTC
>TRBV5-4|TRBJ2-1|.|TRBD1
CASSWGQGKYNEQFF
TGTGCCAGCAGCTGGGGACAGGGGAAATACAATGAGCAGTTCTTC
>TRBV11-1|TRBJ2-7|.|TRBD2
CASSSTSGSASEQYF
TGTGCCAGCAGCTCAACTAGCGGGAGTGCAAGCGAGCAGTACTTC
>TRBV9|TRBJ2-7|.|TRBD2
CASSVEGEGLNEQYF
TGTGCCAGCAGCGTAGAAGGGGAGGGCCTCAACGAGCAGTACTTC
>TRBV6-5|TRBJ2-2|.|TRBD1
CASRPGQGDTGELFF
TGTGCCAGCAGGCCGGGACAGGGGGACACCGGGGAGCTGTTTTTT
>TRBV5-6|TRBJ2-7|.|.
CASSFGGGAIEQYF
TGTGCCAGCAGCTTCGGGGGAGGTGCGATCGAGCAGTACTTC
>TRBV4-2|TRBJ2-2|.|TRBD2
CASSQDEGFGTSGRKTNTGELFF
TGTGCCAGCAGCCAAGATGAGGGTTTTGGGACTAGCGGGAGGAAAACGAACACCGGGGAGCTGTTTTTT
>TRBV7-2|TRBJ2-7|.|.
CASSYDGSSYEQYF
TGTGCCAGCAGTTATGACGGGAGCTCCTACGAGCAGTACTTC
>TRBV6-4|TRBJ2-1|once|.
CASSETGELDEQFF
TGTGCCAGCAGTGAAACGGGAGAGTTGGATGAGCAGTTCTTC
>TRBV13|TRBJ2-6|.|TRBD1
CASSLSGTGVHGANVLTF
TGTGCCAGCAGCCTCTCCGGGACAGGGGTGCATGGGGCCAACGTCCTGACTTTC
>TRBV2|TRBJ2-1|.|TRBD2
CASRFLAEIYNEQFF
TGTGCCAGCAGATTTCTAGCGGAGATCTACAATGAGCAGTTCTTC
>TRBV29-1|TRBJ1-1|.|TRBD1
CSVIIPGQGAATEAFF
TGCAGCGTCATCATACCGGGACAGGGGGCGGCCACTGAAGCTTTCTTT
>TRBV5-1|TRBJ1-1|.|TRBD1
CASSPGQGDTEAFF
TGCGCCAGCAGCCCGGGACAGGGGGACACTGAAGCTTTCTTT
>TRBV7-9|TRBJ1-1|few|.
CASSPPLSTGQGRAFF
TGTGCCAGCAGCCCCCCCTTATCGACGGGACAAGGTAGGGCTTTCTTT
>TRBV27|TRBJ2-1|.|.
CASSPLLGSEQFF
TGTGCCAGCAGTCCGCTCTTGGGCAGCGAGCAGTTCTTC
>TRBV29-1|TRBJ2-7|few|.
CSVSHRVEDEQYF
TGCAGCGTGAGTCACCGGGTCGAGGACGAGCAGTACTTC
>TRBV19|TRBJ1-1|.|TRBD1
CASSPTGRVTEAFF
TGTGCCAGTAGTCCGACAGGGCGAGTCACTGAAGCTTTCTTT
>TRBV5-4|TRBJ2-3|.|.
CASSFVGEFADTQYF
TGTGCCAGCAGCTTTGTCGGGGAGTTCGCAGATACGCAGTATTTT
>TRBV29-1|TRBJ2-5|few|.
CSPLYQETQYF
TGCAGCCCCCTCTATCAAGAGACCCAGTACTTC
>TRBV6-1|TRBJ1-2|.|.
CASSEAFGDYGYTF
TGTGCCAGCAGTGAAGCCTTCGGAGACTATGGCTACACCTTC
>TRBV6-5|TRBJ2-1|.|.
CASSYSSSGNEQFF
TGTGCCAGCAGTTACTCGTCCTCGGGCAATGAGCAGTTCTTC
>TRBV28|TRBJ1-1|.|.
CASSRGGSTEAFF
TGTGCCAGCAGTAGGGGCGGGAGCACTGAAGCTTTCTTT
>TRBV27|TRBJ2-3|.|.
CASSLSGVPQYF
TGTGCCAGCAGTTTATCAGGGGTGCCGCAGTATTTT
>TRBV6-4|TRBJ1-5|.|.
CASSPVSNQPQHF
TGTGCCAGCAGTCCGGTTAGCAATCAGCCCCAGCATTTT
>TRBV2|TRBJ2-1|.|.
CASMQGGNEQFF
TGTGCCAGCATGCAAGGCGGCAATGAGCAGTTCTTC
>TRBV7-8|TRBJ2-1|.|.
CASSLEQGHYNEQFF
TGTGCCAGCAGCTTAGAGCAGGGCCACTACAATGAGCAGTTCTTC
>TRBV6-5|TRBJ1-1|few|.
CASSYGSGALEAFF
TGTGCCAGCAGTTACGGATCAGGGGCCCTTGAAGCTTTCTTT
>TRBV5-1|TRBJ2-1|.|TRBD2
CASSLVPRNSGLAGAGEQFF
TGCGCCAGCAGCTTGGTACCCCGGAACTCGGGACTAGCGGGAGCCGGTGAGCAGTTCTTC
>TRBV7-9|TRBJ1-2|.|.
CASSLASGDPNYGYTF
TGTGCCAGCAGCTTAGCTTCAGGGGATCCAAACTATGGCTACACCTTC
>TRBV27|TRBJ2-7|few|.
CASSRGGEQYF
TGTGCCAGCAGTAGGGGAGGTGAGCAGTACTTC
>TRBV5-4|TRBJ2-2|once|.
CASSLDMVGELFF
TGTGCCAGCAGCTTGGACATGGTAGGGGAGCTGTTTTTT
>TRBV28|TRBJ2-3|few|TRBD1
CASRGTGTDTQYF
TGTGCCAGCAGAGGGACAGGGACAGATACGCAGTATTTT
>TRBV5-1|TRBJ2-1|.|TRBD2
CASSLDGGRVWSEQFF
TGCGCCAGCAGCTTGGATGGCGGGAGAGTTTGGAGTGAGCAGTTCTTC
>TRBV13|TRBJ1-2|.|TRBD1
CASSVRDRVYGYTF
TGTGCCAGCAGCGTCCGGGACAGGGTCTATGGCTACACCTTC
>TRBV4-1|TRBJ1-4|.|.
CASRAKGMLGEKLFF
TGCGCCAGCAGAGCGAAGGGGATGCTGGGTGAAAAACTGTTTTTT
>TRBV7-9|TRBJ2-7|.|.
CASRNTSDGRRSSYEQYF
TGTGCCAGCAGGAACACTTCAGACGGGCGGAGGAGCTCCTACGAGCAGTACTTC
>TRBV4-2|TRBJ2-5|few|TRBD2
CASSQAPREGGYQETQYF
TGTGCCAGCAGCCAAGCCCCCCGGGAGGGGGGGTACCAAGAGACCCAGTACTTC
>TRBV28|TRBJ1-1|few|.
CASSHEREDTEAFF
TGTGCCAGCAGCCATGAGAGGGAGGACACTGAAGCTTTCTTT
>TRBV7-3|TRBJ2-5|.|TRBD2
CASSLGAGGPRQETQYF
TGTGCCAGCAGCCTGGGAGCGGGAGGGCCTCGGCAAGAGACCCAGTACTTC
>TRBV28|TRBJ2-5|.|.
CASSFGAGWETQYF
TGTGCCAGCAGTTTCGGTGCGGGGTGGGAGACCCAGTACTTC
>TRBV29-1|TRBJ1-4|.|.
CSAQRGTNEKLFF
TGCAGCGCCCAAAGGGGGACTAATGAAAAACTGTTTTTT
>TRBV20-1|TRBJ2-7|.|.
CSATAEQYF
TGCAGTGCTACAGCGGAGCAGTACTTC
>TRBV7-2|TRBJ2-7|.|TRBD2
CASSLVLRGDDEQYF
TGTGCCAGCAGCTTAGTGTTGCGGGGGGACGACGAGCAGTACTTC
>TRBV2|TRBJ2-1|.|.
CASSGPSRDNEQFF
TGTGCCAGCAGTGGGCCTAGCAGAGACAATGAGCAGTTCTTC
>TRBV30|TRBJ2-2|.|.
CACTGIPGELFF
TGTGCCTGTACGGGAATCCCCGGGGAGCTGTTTTTT
>TRBV5-1|TRBJ2-1|.|.
CASSLEDSGITYNEQFF
TGCGCCAGCAGCTTGGAGGATAGCGGTATTACCTACAATGAGCAGTTCTTC
>TRBV7-6|TRBJ2-7|few|TRBD2
CASIPAGTSRGEQYF
TGTGCCAGCATCCCAGCAGGGACTAGTAGGGGCGAGCAGTACTTC
>TRBV28|TRBJ1-2|.|.
CASRLEGGYTF
TGTGCCAGCAGGCTGGAGGGGGGCTACACCTTC
>TRBV23-1|TRBJ2-4|.|.
CASSQRTMKNIQYF
TGCGCCAGCAGTCAGCGGACTATGAAAAACATTCAGTACTTC
>TRBV4-3|TRBJ2-3|few|.
CASSQDLGGLDTQYF
TGCGCCAGCAGCCAAGATTTGGGGGGGCTAGATACGCAGTATTTT